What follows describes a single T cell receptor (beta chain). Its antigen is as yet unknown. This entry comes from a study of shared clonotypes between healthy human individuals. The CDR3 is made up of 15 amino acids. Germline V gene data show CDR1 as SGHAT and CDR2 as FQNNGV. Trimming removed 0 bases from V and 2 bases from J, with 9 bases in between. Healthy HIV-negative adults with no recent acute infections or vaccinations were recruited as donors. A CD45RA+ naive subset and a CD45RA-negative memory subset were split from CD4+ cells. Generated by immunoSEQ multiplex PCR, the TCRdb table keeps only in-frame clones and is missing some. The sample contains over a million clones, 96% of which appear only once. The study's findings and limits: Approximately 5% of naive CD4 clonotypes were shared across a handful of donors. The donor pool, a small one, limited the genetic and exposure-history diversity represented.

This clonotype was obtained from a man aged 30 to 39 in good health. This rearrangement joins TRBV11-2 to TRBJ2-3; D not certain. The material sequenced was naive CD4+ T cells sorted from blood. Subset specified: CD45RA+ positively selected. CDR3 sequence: CASSLDPVPTDTQYF. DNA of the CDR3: TGTGCCAGCAGCTTAGATCCAGTACCCACAGATACGCAGTATTTT.